Presented here are 32 T cell receptor beta chains from one specimen sequenced in a study of tissue T cells after allogeneic stem cell transplantation (dated by TCRdb to 2022 to 2024). The method behind the library was the immunoSEQ multiplex PCR assay. In TCRdb, the immuneACCESS table is reduced to in-frame sequences with V and J assigned. These tables do not hold every clone; where another copy was compared, an unresolved V gene accounts for under half, and the others remain unexplained. Within this sample are more than 4,000 clones, with roughly 47% of them counted one time only. Jointly, the top ten make up almost 8.5% of the sample. What this sample's time point label stands for: mouse harvest day 7 after allogeneic transplant. Each mouse graft consisted of 10^7 T-cell-depleted bone marrow cells plus 10^6 splenic CD5+ T cells and was given by tail vein injection. The sample consisted of lymph node tissue. All receptors come from a female BALB/c mouse given C57BL/6 T cells with graft-versus-host disease after an allogeneic hematopoietic cell transplant.

This clone was picked up a small number of times. Gene names and germline match the mouse. The DNA read from the CDR3 is TGTGCCAGCAGCCAAGATCGGGGGAGCGGAAATACGCTCTAT. As protein: CASSQDRGSGNTLY. The complete CDR3 sequence is CASSQDRGSGNTLYF. The chain recombines TRBV5 with TRBJ1-3, with D perhaps TRBD1 (5 bases). From the germline J gene comes the end of the CDR3, since the read stops 1 residue before it. Trimming took off 0 bases at V and 4 bases at J, with 10 bases between the two ends. This CDR3 has 15 amino acids. From germline, CDR1 is LGHNA and CDR2 YNLKQL (reference sequence).

About this clone: Gene labels here are mouse ones. Coverage ceases 1 residue before the CDR3 finishes, and the germline J gene fills in the end. J is TRBJ2-5 and V is TRBV12-1, with 10 bases matching TRBD2. The ends lost 2 bases at V and 6 bases at J; junction bases unmatched: 4. This CDR3 spans 14 amino acids. Germline assignment: CDR1 SGHSN and CDR2 HYEKVE. CDR3 sequence: CASSPGGAGDTQYF. The CDR3 DNA, read in part, is TGTGCCAGCTCTCCTGGGGGGGCGGGGGACACCCAGTAC. The entire variable domain, with the rest obtained from reference TRBV12-1 and TRBJ2-5, is as follows: DSGVVQSPRHIIKEKGGRSVLTCIPISGHSNVVWYQQTLGKELKFLIQHYEKVERDKGFLPSRFSVQQFDDYHSEMNMSALELEDSAMYFCASSPGGAGDTQYFGPGTRLLVL.

In regard to this clone: Genes here carry mouse names. The read falls 1 residue short of the CDR3 end, and the missing part is taken from the germline J gene. The chain carries TRBV3 and TRBJ2-4; 8 positions agree with TRBD2. J was trimmed by 0 bases and V by 5 bases; bases with no gene match: 4. Germline V gene sequence: CDR1 SNHLY, CDR2 FYNGKV (reference sequence). The CDR3 consists of 15 residues. The CDR3 bases that were read are TGTGCCAGCAGCCTCAGACTGGGGAGTCAAAACACCTTGTAC. Translated, it gives CASSLRLGSQNTLY. The complete CDR3 sequence is CASSLRLGSQNTLYF. Full variable domain (rest looked up from reference TRBV3 and TRBJ2-4): GPKVLQIPSHQIIDMGQMVTLNCDPVSNHLYFYWYKQILGQQMEFLVNFYNGKVMEKSKLFKDQFSVERPDGSYFTLKIQPTALEDSAVYFCASSLRLGSQNTLYFGAGTRLSVL.

For this clone: The gene names given are mouse names. The read ends 1 residue shy of where the CDR3 ends; the end is completed using the germline J gene. The rearrangement joins TRBV20 to TRBJ2-7; 11 nucleotides align to TRBD2. CDR3 length: 15 amino acids. Germline-derived CDR1 and CDR2 are GFQATS and STVNSAI. The V segment lost 6 bases and the J segment 0 bases; nucleotides outside the gene matches: 7. The CDR3 protein is CGASDWGGSSYEQYF. Incomplete CDR3 DNA: TGTGGTGCGAGTGACTGGGGGGGGAGCTCCTATGAACAGTAC.

Comment on this clone: The junction does not match germline at one end; this may be a read error. Gene and germline names: mouse. The read gets to within 1 residue of the CDR3 end, and the germline J gene fills in the rest. The chain is built from TRBV13-3 and TRBJ2-7; 9 nucleotides match TRBD1. There are 12 residues in the CDR3. Germline loops: CDR1 NNHDY, CDR2 SYVADS. This CDR3 reads CASGETGGEQYF. The CDR3 DNA, read in part, is TGTGCCAGCGGTGAGACAGGGGGTGAACAGTAC.

To note about this clone: Gene names denote mouse genes. The read ends 1 residue shy of where the CDR3 ends; the end is completed using the germline J gene. The chain uses TRBV4 and TRBJ2-5; 10 bases line up with TRBD2. V was clipped by 6 bases and J by 4 bases; unmatched bases: 4. The CDR3 runs to 14 residues. Germline V gene data show CDR1 as LGHDT and CDR2 as YNNKQL (reference sequence). Partial CDR3 DNA: TGTGCCAGCAGGGACTGGGGGAGGGAAGACACCCAGTAC. The encoded protein is CASRDWGREDTQY. In full, the CDR3 is CASRDWGREDTQYF.

On this clone itself: Gene names refer to mouse genes. The CDR3 region is CASSLGVGGQNTLYF. Partial CDR3 DNA: TGTGCCAGCAGCTTAGGGGTCGGGGGTCAAAACACCTTGTAC. The V and J genes are TRBV4 and TRBJ2-4; possible D gene TRBD1, 5 bases. The read ends 1 residue before the CDR3 terminus; that terminus is restored from the germline J gene. The CDR3 has 15 amino acids. Germline-derived CDR1 and CDR2 are LGHDT and YNNKQL (reference sequence). V lost 4 bases and J lost 1, with 12 bases in between.

This clone was detected a few times. The genes are named according to mouse. Sequencing ends 1 residue short of the CDR3 end; the germline J gene provides the rest. V usage is TRBV12-2 and J usage is TRBJ2-2, with D tentatively TRBD1 (6 bases). V was pared by 3 bases and J by 0 bases, with 10 bases between. Germline V gives CDR1 SGHLS, CDR2 HYDKME. The CDR3 loop spans 15 amino acids. The chain's CDR3 is CASSVGTPNTGQLYF. The covered CDR3 bases are TGTGCCAGCTCTGTCGGGACACCAAACACCGGGCAGCTCTAC. The variable domain in full, with the rest retrieved from reference TRBV12-2 and TRBJ2-2, is NSGVVQSPRYIIKGKGERSILKCIPISGHLSVAWYQQTQGQELKFFIQHYDKMERDKGNLPSRFSVQQFDDYHSEMNMSALELEDSAVYFCASSVGTPNTGQLYFGEGSKLTVL.

As concerns this clone: Genes and germline come from the mouse. The read gets to within 1 residue of the CDR3 end, and the germline J gene fills in the rest. The rearrangement joins TRBV12-2 to TRBJ1-2; D uncertain. CDR1 SGHLS and CDR2 HYDKME come from the germline V gene. This CDR3 spans 14 amino acids. The V and J ends lost 1 base and 2 bases respectively, with 10 bases between them. The part of the CDR3 DNA that was read is TGTGCCAGCTCTCTAGTGGTTGGCAACTCCGACTACACC. As protein: CASSLVVGNSDYT. The whole CDR3 is CASSLVVGNSDYTF.

Concerning this clone itself: The genes and germline here are from mouse. The CDR3 spells CASSGTGEVFF. The covered CDR3 bases are TGTGCTAGCAGCGGGACAGGAGAAGTCTTC. The V gene is TRBV29, the J gene TRBJ1-1; 8 bases align to TRBD1. The sequence runs out 1 residue before the end of the CDR3; the remainder is reconstructed from the germline J gene. The V and J ends lost 6 bases and 7 bases, in that order; junction bases with no gene match: 1. The CDR3 consists of 11 residues. In germline, CDR1 is MSHET, CDR2 SYDVDS.

A remark on this clone: These gene names are mouse names. Partial CDR3 DNA: TGTGCCAGCGGTGACTGGGGGGCCCAAGACACCCAGTAC. As protein: CASGDWGAQDTQY. The entire CDR3 reads CASGDWGAQDTQYF. The V and J genes are TRBV13-2 and TRBJ2-5, with TRBD2 matching over 8 bases. The sequenced fragment ends 1 residue before the CDR3 boundary, so the rest is inferred from the germline J gene. Losses at the gene ends were 2 bases for V and 2 bases for J; bases not matched to a gene: 1. Germline V gene data show CDR1 as NNHNN and CDR2 as SYGAGS (reference sequence). CDR3 length equals 14 residues.

Details on this clone: Gene names follow the mouse nomenclature. The CDR3 end falls 1 residue outside the read, so it is completed with the germline J gene. This chain links TRBV26 with TRBJ1-1; D uncertain. This CDR3 spans 14 amino acids. Between the trimmed V and J ends, which lost 2 bases and 0 bases, there was a span of 7 bases. CDR1 is KGHPV and CDR2 is FQNQEV in the germline V gene (reference sequence). CDR3 amino acids: CASSLGVANTEVFF. The sequenced CDR3 bases are TGTGCCAGCAGTCTGGGGGTCGCAAACACAGAAGTCTTC.

Note on this clone: Each gene name is a mouse one. Coverage ceases 1 residue before the CDR3 finishes, and the germline J gene fills in the end. J is TRBJ1-1 and V is TRBV22; the table's D call, TRBD1, was not checked against the DNA. TRBV22 is designated a pseudogene. The CDR3 covers 16 residues. CDR3 DNA, as far as it was read: TGTGCCAGCAGCGGGGACAGGGGGCGCAGGGACACAGAAGTCTTC. Translation: CASSGDRGRRDTEVF. The whole CDR3 sequence reads CASSGDRGRRDTEVFF.

With respect to this clone: The gene symbols are mouse symbols. The read is 1 residue too short to cover the CDR3 end, so that end is filled in from the germline J gene. The chain joins TRBV13-2 to TRBJ1-1; D not resolved. Germline V gene sequence: CDR1 NNHNN, CDR2 SYGAGS (reference sequence). V lost 1 base and J lost 0, with 7 bases in between. This CDR3 contains 14 residues. The DNA read from the CDR3 is TGTGCCAGCGGTGATCTTACAACAAACACAGAAGTCTTC. This codes for CASGDLTTNTEVF. The entire CDR3 protein is CASGDLTTNTEVFF.

This clone showed up just a few times. The gene names given are mouse names. The CDR3 extends 1 residue past the end of the read, so its final part is completed from the germline J gene. V is TRBV1 and J is TRBJ2-4; D assignment may be TRBD1 or TRBD2 (5 bases each). The ends were cut back, 3 bases at V and 8 bases at J, with 12 bases in the middle. The CDR3 loop spans 13 amino acids. Germline CDR1 NSQYPW, CDR2 LRSPGD (reference sequence). The sequenced part of the CDR3 DNA is TGCACCTGCAGTGCTCGGGACCCCCCCACCTTGTAC. It codes for CTCSARDPPTLY. The whole CDR3 protein reads CTCSARDPPTLYF.

Worth noting for this clone: Any gene name here is a mouse gene name. The read stops 1 residue short of the end of the CDR3; the missing end is completed from the germline J gene. The J gene is TRBJ1-1, the V gene TRBV1; D is ambiguous. Per germline, CDR1 NSQYPW and CDR2 LRSPGD (reference sequence). Trimming left V 0 bases short and J 10 bases short, with 6 bases between. This CDR3 is built from 11 residues. The CDR3 region is CTCSADWAVFF. The CDR3 DNA, read in part, is TGCACCTGCAGTGCAGATTGGGCAGTCTTC.

The sample holds a few counts of this clone. Gene names follow the mouse nomenclature. The read ends 1 residue before the CDR3 terminus; that terminus is restored from the germline J gene. The chain recombines TRBV23 with TRBJ1-3; the table assigns TRBD1, which was not confirmed against the DNA. CDR3 length: 14 residues. Germline V gives CDR1 KGHTA, CDR2 FQNQQP. The chain's CDR3 is CSSSRDRGGNTLYF. CDR3 DNA (partial): TGCTCCAGCAGTCGGGACAGGGGAGGAAATACGCTCTAT.

Comment on this clone: Gene names denote mouse genes. The CDR3 end falls 1 residue outside the read, so it is completed with the germline J gene. V usage is TRBV5 and J usage is TRBJ1-4, with D uncertain. The V end lost 0 bases, the J end lost 0 bases, and 8 bases lay between the germline ends. The CDR3 loop spans 16 amino acids. Germline V gene data show CDR1 as LGHNA and CDR2 as YNLKQL (reference sequence). The CDR3 protein is CASSQDRRISNERLFF. The CDR3 DNA, read in part, is TGTGCCAGCAGCCAAGACAGGAGGATTTCCAACGAAAGATTATTT.

In regard to this clone: Gene names and germline refer to mouse. Sequencing ends 1 residue short of the CDR3 end; the germline J gene provides the rest. The V gene is TRBV3, the J gene TRBJ2-7; 8 bases are a match to TRBD1. Trimming removed 5 bases from V and 0 bases from J; junction bases left unmatched: 3. The CDR3 has 14 residues. Germline V lookup: CDR1 SNHLY, CDR2 FYNGKV (reference sequence). CDR3 sequence: CASSRDRSSYEQYF. CDR3 DNA, as far as it was read: TGTGCCAGCAGCAGGGACAGGAGCTCCTATGAACAGTAC.

This clone was detected once. Gene names are the mouse ones. The read halts 1 residue ahead of the CDR3 end, with the missing end drawn from the germline J gene. Other DNA variants within this sample encode the same CDR3. The chain carries TRBV16 and TRBJ2-3, with 8 nucleotides matching TRBD2. The germline gives CDR1 SGHSA, CDR2 FRNQAP. This CDR3 has 15 residues. J lost 0 bases, V lost 4 bases, and 3 bases had no gene match. The CDR3: CASSWTGTSAETLYF. Partial CDR3 DNA: TGTGCAAGCAGCTGGACTGGGACTAGTGCAGAAACGCTGTAT.

Notes on this clone: The gene names here belong to mouse. The read gets to within 1 residue of the CDR3 end, and the germline J gene fills in the rest. The rearrangement joins TRBV13-1 to TRBJ2-4; no clear D. Trimming removed 0 bases at V and 0 bases at J, with 5 bases between. Germline lookup yields CDR1 NSHNY and CDR2 SYGAGN. This CDR3 region has 14 residues. The part of the CDR3 DNA that was read is TGTGCCAGCAGTGATGACTATAGTCAAAACACCTTGTAC. Translating it yields CASSDDYSQNTLY. The full CDR3 reads CASSDDYSQNTLYF.

Note on this clone: Germline and genes: mouse. The CDR3 end falls 1 residue outside the read, so it is completed with the germline J gene. This chain connects TRBV1 to TRBJ1-1, with D maybe TRBD1 (5 bases). Trimming took 3 bases from V and 4 from J, leaving 12 bases between them. The CDR3 loop spans 14 amino acids. Germline CDR1 reads NSQYPW; CDR2 reads LRSPGD (reference sequence). The CDR3 loop is CTCSAGGEGTEVFF. CDR3 DNA, as far as it was read: TGCACCTGCAGTGCGGGGGGGGAGGGCACAGAAGTCTTC.

In its sample, this clone was seen once. Genes and germline are mouse. The read halts 1 residue ahead of the CDR3 end, with the missing end drawn from the germline J gene. This chain links TRBV19 with TRBJ1-2; 8 bases align to TRBD1. The V and J ends lost 4 bases and 0 bases, in that order; junction bases with no gene match: 2. This CDR3 has 14 amino acids. Germline-derived CDR1 and CDR2 are FNHDT and SITEND (reference sequence). Partial CDR3 DNA: TGTGCCAGCAGTTCGACAGGGGCAAACTCCGACTACACC. The encoded protein is CASSSTGANSDYT. The whole CDR3 is CASSSTGANSDYTF.

By share, this clone ranks as medium-sized. Gene labels here are mouse ones. The CDR3 end lies 1 residue beyond the end of the read and is filled in from the germline J gene. The chain carries TRBV12-2 and TRBJ2-5; unclear D gene. This CDR3 has 13 residues. V was trimmed by 3 bases and J by 0 bases, leaving 6 bases between them. Germline-derived CDR1 and CDR2 are SGHLS and HYDKME. The CDR3 bases that were read are TGTGCCAGCTCTTTCATTAACCAAGACACCCAGTAC. This sequence encodes CASSFINQDTQY. In full, the CDR3 reads CASSFINQDTQYF.

In the case of this clone: A much larger clonotype is one base distant, so this may be a read error. Mouse names are used for the genes. The read stops 1 residue short of the end of the CDR3; the missing end is completed from the germline J gene. This chain joins TRBV3 and TRBJ2-1; the D call may be TRBD1 or TRBD2 (5 bases each). V lost 3 bases to trimming and J lost 1 base, with 10 bases between them. This CDR3 region has 15 residues. The germline V gene encodes CDR1 SNHLY and CDR2 FYNGKV (reference sequence). CDR3 DNA, as far as it was read: TGTGCCAGCAGCTTGGGACGGGGGAACTATGCTGAGCAGTTC. Protein: CASSLGRGNYAEQF. The complete CDR3 protein is CASSLGRGNYAEQFF.

About this clone: Gene and germline names: mouse. The read comes to an end 1 residue before the CDR3 does, leaving the germline J gene to fill in the end. The V call is TRBV4, the J call TRBJ2-7; unclear D gene. Deletions cut 6 bases from V and 0 bases from J, with 3 bases between. The CDR3 length is 11 residues. Germline loops: CDR1 LGHDT, CDR2 YNNKQL (reference sequence). CDR3 region: CASRSSYEQYF. The CDR3 bases that were read are TGTGCCAGCAGGAGCTCCTATGAACAGTAC.

Details on this clone: The germline and genes are mouse ones. The read is 1 residue too short to cover the CDR3 end, so that end is filled in from the germline J gene. The chain carries TRBV26 and TRBJ1-1; D might be TRBD1 (5 bases). V was clipped by 4 bases and J by 3 bases, with 9 bases between them. The CDR3 is 13 residues long. CDR1 is KGHPV, CDR2 FQNQEV, per germline (reference sequence). The part of the CDR3 DNA that was read is TGTGCCAGCAGTCCCGGGACTTACACAGAAGTCTTC. It translates to CASSPGTYTEVF. The whole CDR3 sequence is CASSPGTYTEVFF.

For this clone: Gene names and germline match the mouse. The CDR3 is cut off 1 residue early in the read; its end comes from the germline J gene. The chain is built from TRBV12-1 and TRBJ2-2; TRBD1 matches 10 bases. This CDR3 has 15 residues. In germline, CDR1 is SGHSN, CDR2 HYEKVE. The J segment lost 4 bases and the V segment lost 3 bases, leaving 4 bases of the junction unmatched. The sequenced CDR3 bases are TGTGCCAGCTCTTCCGGGACAGGGGTCACCGGGCAGCTCTAC. It encodes CASSSGTGVTGQLY. The whole CDR3 region reads CASSSGTGVTGQLYF.

This clone was observed a few times. Germline and genes here are mouse. The read finishes 1 residue shy of the CDR3 end, and the germline J gene is used to complete it. The chain has TRBV3 and TRBJ2-7, with a possible D match to TRBD1 (6 bases). V was pared by 2 bases and J by 1 base, with 9 bases between. The CDR3 is 14 amino acids. Germline-derived CDR1 and CDR2 are SNHLY and FYNGKV (reference sequence). The DNA read from the CDR3 is TGTGCCAGCAGCTTAATGGGACAATCCTATGAACAGTAC. It encodes CASSLMGQSYEQY. In full, the CDR3 reads CASSLMGQSYEQYF.

Notes on this clone: Gene names refer to mouse genes. Coverage ceases 1 residue before the CDR3 finishes, and the germline J gene fills in the end. The chain joins TRBV2 to TRBJ2-5; D gene ambiguous. This CDR3 is built from 15 residues. Germline CDR1 LGHNA, CDR2 YSYQKL. V lost 0 bases and J 0 bases, leaving 7 bases between the germline ends. The sequenced part of the CDR3 DNA is TGTGCCAGCAGCCAAGAAGGGCAAAACCAAGACACCCAGTAC. It is translated as CASSQEGQNQDTQY. The complete CDR3 sequence is CASSQEGQNQDTQYF.

A remark on this clone: Gene names and germline match the mouse. Read coverage stops 1 residue before the CDR3 terminus; the germline J gene supplies the remainder. The chain couples TRBV26 to TRBJ2-7; tentatively, D is TRBD1 (7 bases). This CDR3 contains 13 residues. CDR1 is KGHPV, CDR2 FQNQEV, per germline (reference sequence). Trimming stripped 3 bases from V and 4 bases from J, with 10 bases between. CDR3 bases read: TGTGCCAGCAGTCTTCAGGGGGGTTATGAACAGTAC. This sequence encodes CASSLQGGYEQY. The complete CDR3 sequence is CASSLQGGYEQYF.

For this clone: Mouse names are used for the genes. The CDR3 end lies 1 residue beyond the end of the read and is filled in from the germline J gene. J is TRBJ2-4 and V is TRBV19; 9 bases map to TRBD2. After removal of 1 base from V and 2 bases from J, the junction contained 2 bases not matched to a gene. The germline CDR1 and CDR2 sequences are FNHDT and SITEND (reference sequence). The length of the CDR3 is 15 residues. CDR3 residues: CASSITGGFQNTLYF. The DNA read from the CDR3 is TGTGCCAGCAGTATAACTGGGGGGTTTCAAAACACCTTGTAC.